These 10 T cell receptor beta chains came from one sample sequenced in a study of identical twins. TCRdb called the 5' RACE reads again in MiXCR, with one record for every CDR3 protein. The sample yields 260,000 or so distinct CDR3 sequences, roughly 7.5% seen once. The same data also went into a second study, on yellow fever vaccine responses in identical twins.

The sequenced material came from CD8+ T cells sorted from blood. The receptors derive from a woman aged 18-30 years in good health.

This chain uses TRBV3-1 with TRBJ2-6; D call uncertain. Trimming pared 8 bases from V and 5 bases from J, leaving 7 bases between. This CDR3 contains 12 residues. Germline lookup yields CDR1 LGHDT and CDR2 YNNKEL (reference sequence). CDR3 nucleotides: TGTGCCAGCCTTGGGCGGGCCAACGTCCTGACTTTC. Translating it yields CASLGRANVLTF.

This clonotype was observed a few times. CDR3 loop: CASTDKERGYGNTIYF. Written as DNA, the CDR3 is TGTGCCAGCACCGACAAAGAACGGGGTTATGGAAACACCATATATTTT. The chain is built from TRBV28 and TRBJ1-3; the D is unclear. Germline V gene data show CDR1 as MDHEN and CDR2 as SYDVKM. The CDR3 is 16 amino acids. V gave up 7 bases and J gave up 3 bases, with 19 bases separating them.

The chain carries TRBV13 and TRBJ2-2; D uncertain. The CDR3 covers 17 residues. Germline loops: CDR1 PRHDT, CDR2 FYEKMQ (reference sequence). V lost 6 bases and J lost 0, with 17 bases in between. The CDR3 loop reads CASSFYPDGSNTGELFF. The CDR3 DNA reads TGTGCCAGCAGTTTCTATCCGGACGGATCGAACACCGGGGAGCTGTTTTTT.

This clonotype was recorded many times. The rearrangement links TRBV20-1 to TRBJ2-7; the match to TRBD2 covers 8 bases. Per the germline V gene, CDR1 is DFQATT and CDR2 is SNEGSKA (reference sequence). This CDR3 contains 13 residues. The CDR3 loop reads CTSTSDFSYEQYF. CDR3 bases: TGCACTTCGACTAGCGACTTTTCCTACGAGCAGTACTTC.

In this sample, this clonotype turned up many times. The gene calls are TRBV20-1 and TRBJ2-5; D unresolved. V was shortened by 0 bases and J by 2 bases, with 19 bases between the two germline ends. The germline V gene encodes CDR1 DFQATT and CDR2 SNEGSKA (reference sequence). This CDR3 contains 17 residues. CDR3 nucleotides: TGCAGTGCTAGAGAAGGTGGTGGCGGTAAGAGTCAAGAGACCCAGTACTTC. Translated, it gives CSAREGGGGKSQETQYF.

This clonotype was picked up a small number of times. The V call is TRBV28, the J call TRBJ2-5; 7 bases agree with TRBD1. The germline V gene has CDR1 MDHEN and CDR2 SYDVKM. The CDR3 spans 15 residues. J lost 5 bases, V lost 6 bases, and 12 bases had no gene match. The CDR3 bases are TGTGCCAGCAGGACTGACAGGGCGATTTTGGAGACCCAGTACTTC. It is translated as CASRTDRAILETQYF. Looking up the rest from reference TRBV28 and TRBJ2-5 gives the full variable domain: DVKVTQSSRYLVKRTGEKVFLECVQDMDHENMFWYRQDPGLGLRLIYFSYDVKMKEKGDIPEGYSVSREKKERFSLILESASTNQTSMYLCASRTDRAILETQYFGPGTRLLVL.

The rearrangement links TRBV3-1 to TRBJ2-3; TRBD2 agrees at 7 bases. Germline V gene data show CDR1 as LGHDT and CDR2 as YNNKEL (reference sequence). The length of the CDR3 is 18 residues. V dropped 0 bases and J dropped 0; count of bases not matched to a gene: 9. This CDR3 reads CASSQDRGAGRSTDTQYF. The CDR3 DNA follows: TGTGCCAGCAGCCAAGATCGGGGAGCGGGGCGTAGCACAGATACGCAGTATTTT.

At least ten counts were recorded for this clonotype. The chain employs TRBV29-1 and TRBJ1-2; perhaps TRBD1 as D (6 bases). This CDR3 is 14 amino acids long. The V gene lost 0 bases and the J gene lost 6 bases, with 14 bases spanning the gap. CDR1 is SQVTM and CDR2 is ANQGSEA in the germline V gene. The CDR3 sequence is CSVEDRFRGDGYTF. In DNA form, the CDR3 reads TGCAGCGTTGAAGATAGGTTTAGGGGGGATGGCTACACCTTC. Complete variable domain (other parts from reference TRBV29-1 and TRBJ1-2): SAVISQKPSRDICQRGTSLTIQCQVDSQVTMMFWYRQQPGQSLTLIATANQGSEATYESGFVIDKFPISRPNLTFSTLTVSNMSPEDSSIYLCSVEDRFRGDGYTFGSGTRLTVV.

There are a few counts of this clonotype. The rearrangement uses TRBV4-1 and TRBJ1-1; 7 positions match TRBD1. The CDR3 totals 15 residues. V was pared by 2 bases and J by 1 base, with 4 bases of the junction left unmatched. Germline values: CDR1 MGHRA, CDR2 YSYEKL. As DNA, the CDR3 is TGCGCCAGCAGCCAAAGGACAGGAAAGAACACTGAAGCTTTCTTT. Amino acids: CASSQRTGKNTEAFF.

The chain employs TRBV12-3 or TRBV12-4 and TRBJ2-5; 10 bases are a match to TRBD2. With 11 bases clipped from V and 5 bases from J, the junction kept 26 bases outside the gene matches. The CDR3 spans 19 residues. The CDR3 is CARCLRFSGGTTIGETQYF. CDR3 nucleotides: TGTGCCCGCTGTTTAAGGTTTAGCGGGGGGACAACCATCGGGGAGACCCAGTACTTC.